Below, 27 T cell receptor beta chains from the same sample are listed, as sequenced in a study of blood T cell repertoires in COVID-19 (dated by TCRdb to the early 2020s). To prepare the library, the immunoSEQ multiplex PCR assay was applied. Sourced from immuneACCESS, this table was stored by TCRdb with only in-frame sequences that have V and J called. A share of the clones is absent; for the studies checked, an unresolved V gene accounts for under half, and the remainder has no known explanation. Present in this sample are 250,000 to 300,000 clones, 80% to 85% of which were seen just once. The ten largest clones capture 3.4% of the sample. What was sequenced was PBMCs or T cells enriched from blood (not recorded which). The receptors shown here come from a man in his fifties or sixties who had recovered from COVID-19.

The chain employs TRBV5-4 and TRBJ2-5; 8 positions match TRBD1. The CDR3 length is 13 residues. Losses at the gene ends were 3 bases for V and 5 bases for J; bases not matched to a gene: 3. Germline-derived CDR1 and CDR2 are SGHNT and YYREEE (reference sequence). CDR3 loop: CASSWTGRETQYF. The DNA for the CDR3 is TGTGCCAGCAGCTGGACAGGGCGCGAGACCCAGTACTTC.

The chain recombines TRBV6-2 or TRBV6-3 with TRBJ1-5; D is possibly TRBD1 (5 bases). Germline lookup yields CDR1 MNHEY and CDR2 SVGEGT. Deletions cut 0 bases from V and 6 bases from J, with 15 bases between. The CDR3 is 16 amino acids. The DNA of the CDR3 is TGTGCCAGCAGTTACTCGCAGGGATTTCGCGGTCAGCCCCAGCATTTT. Protein product: CASSYSQGFRGQPQHF.

The chain employs TRBV7-2 and TRBJ2-5; D gene uncertain. Trimming shortened V by 5 bases and J by 2 bases, and 15 bases separated the two germline ends. The CDR3 spans 15 residues. Germline-derived CDR1 and CDR2 are SGHTA and FQGNSA. The CDR3 DNA sequence: TGTGCCAGCAGCCCGAGCAGCCGGGTACAAGAGACCCAGTACTTC. Protein product: CASSPSSRVQETQYF.

The gene calls are TRBV27 and TRBJ2-2; TRBD1 matches at 7 bases. The V gene's germline CDR1 is MNHEY and CDR2 SMNVEV (reference sequence). This CDR3 is 17 amino acids long. V was clipped by 6 bases and J by 0 bases; unmatched bases: 10. CDR3 DNA: TGTGCCAGCAGCCACCCTTCGCAGGGGGCGAACACCGGGGAGCTGTTTTTT. It encodes CASSHPSQGANTGELFF.

The chain recombines TRBV7-2 with TRBJ2-1, with TRBD2 identical over 7 bases. The ends lost 1 base at V and 8 bases at J; junction bases unmatched: 8. The CDR3 contains 15 residues. From germline, CDR1 is SGHTA and CDR2 FQGNSA. Here the CDR3 DNA reads TGTGCCAGCAGCTTAGTTGGCCAGCGGGAATATGAGCAGTTCTTC. Its translation is CASSLVGQREYEQFF.

The rearrangement links TRBV5-4 to TRBJ1-2, with 7 positions matching TRBD1. This CDR3 is built from 15 residues. Germline CDR1 reads SGHNT; CDR2 reads YYREEE (reference sequence). After removal of 0 bases from V and 7 bases from J, the junction contained 9 bases not matched to a gene. The CDR3: CASSLGRDRASGYTF. CDR3 bases: TGTGCCAGCAGCTTGGGCCGGGACAGAGCGTCTGGCTACACCTTC.

This clone appeared a single time. CDR3 sequence reads: CASSLRTGLESPLHF. CDR3 DNA sequence: TGCGCCAGCAGCTTGAGGACAGGGTTGGAATCACCCCTCCACTTT. This sequence joins TRBV5-1 and TRBJ1-6; 8 nucleotides align to TRBD1. J lost 10 bases, V lost 1 base, and 7 bases had no gene match. Per the germline V gene, CDR1 is SGHRS and CDR2 is YFSETQ. This CDR3 is built from 15 residues.

This chain joins TRBV3-1 (or the pseudogene TRBV3-2) and TRBJ1-1; 7 positions match TRBD1. This CDR3 region has 13 residues. Germline V lookup: CDR1 LGHDT, CDR2 YNNKEL (reference sequence). The V and J ends lost 1 base and 11 bases, in that order; junction bases with no gene match: 7. The CDR3 bases are TGTGCCAGCAGCCAAGTGACAGACAGGGACGCTTTCTTT. Its protein product is CASSQVTDRDAFF.

This chain links TRBV3-1 (or the pseudogene TRBV3-2) with TRBJ1-2, with 7 bases fitting TRBD1. Germline V gene data show CDR1 as LGHDT and CDR2 as YNNKEL (reference sequence). J lost 6 bases, V lost 4 bases, and 8 bases had no gene match. This CDR3 contains 14 residues. The CDR3 nucleotides are TGTGCCAGCAGCCTCGGAGGAGGGGGCAATGGCTACACCTTC. It encodes CASSLGGGGNGYTF.

The J gene is TRBJ2-5, the V gene TRBV11-3; D gene ambiguous. The length of the CDR3 is 12 residues. Trimming pared 6 bases from V and 4 bases from J, leaving 9 bases between. Germline V lookup: CDR1 SGHNT, CDR2 YENEEA. In nucleotides, the CDR3 is TGTGCCAGCAGTCTGAGGCGAGAGACCCAGTACTTC. Protein product: CASSLRRETQYF.

The chain recombines TRBV5-1 with TRBJ2-3, with D possibly being TRBD2 (5 bases). Germline V gene data show CDR1 as SGHRS and CDR2 as YFSETQ. The CDR3 sequence is 17 residues long. V was clipped by 4 bases and J by 3 bases, with 21 bases between them. CDR3 nucleotides: TGCGCCAGCAGCCCCCGAGCGGCGGTGCTAAATACAGATACGCAGTATTTT. Protein: CASSPRAAVLNTDTQYF. Using reference TRBV5-1 and TRBJ2-3 for the parts outside the CDR3, the full variable domain is KAGVTQTPRYLIKTRGQQVTLSCSPISGHRSVSWYQQTPGQGLQFLFEYFSETQRNKGNFPGRFSGRQFSNSRSEMNVSTLELGDSALYLCASSPRAAVLNTDTQYFGPGTRLTVL.

This clone was observed a single time. The chain has TRBV19 and TRBJ1-4, with 7 bases identical to TRBD1. V shed 5 bases and J 6 bases; nucleotides not matched to a gene: 9. CDR1 LNHDA and CDR2 SQIVND come from the germline V gene (reference sequence). This CDR3 region has 15 residues. CDR3 residues: CASSPRQGGYEKLFF. CDR3 DNA: TGTGCCAGTAGTCCGCGACAGGGTGGGTATGAAAAACTGTTTTTT.

The chain has TRBV5-4 and TRBJ1-2; 8 nucleotides agree with TRBD1. CDR3 length equals 16 residues. From germline, CDR1 is SGHNT and CDR2 YYREEE (reference sequence). V dropped 4 bases and J dropped 2; count of bases not matched to a gene: 10. The CDR3 sequence is CASSPADRVWNYGYTF. CDR3 nucleotide sequence: TGTGCCAGCAGCCCCGCGGACAGGGTATGGAACTATGGCTACACCTTC. Filled out from reference TRBV5-4 and TRBJ1-2, the complete variable domain reads ETGVTQSPTHLIKTRGQQVTLRCSSQSGHNTVSWYQQALGQGPQFIFQYYREEENGRGNFPPRFSGLQFPNYSSELNVNALELDDSALYLCASSPADRVWNYGYTFGSGTRLTVV.

The chain joins TRBV7-8 to TRBJ2-5; D possibly corresponds to TRBD1 (6 bases). The CDR3 is 14 amino acids. Germline lookup yields CDR1 SGHVS and CDR2 FQNEAQ. V lost 3 bases, J lost 1 base, and 9 bases lay in between. The CDR3 DNA reads TGTGCCAGCAGCTTGACAGGCGCCCAAGAGACCCAGTACTTC. Protein: CASSLTGAQETQYF.

The chain is built from TRBV5-1 and TRBJ1-3, with D tentatively TRBD1 (6 bases). Per germline, CDR1 SGHRS and CDR2 YFSETQ. The CDR3 is 17 residues long. V dropped 2 bases and J dropped 8 bases, with 23 bases sitting between them. CDR3 in DNA: TGCGCCAGCAGCTTTTCTAGCAGGGGCATAAAGGGAGACACCATATATTTT. It translates to CASSFSSRGIKGDTIYF. The full variable domain, completed using reference TRBV5-1 and TRBJ1-3, is KAGVTQTPRYLIKTRGQQVTLSCSPISGHRSVSWYQQTPGQGLQFLFEYFSETQRNKGNFPGRFSGRQFSNSRSEMNVSTLELGDSALYLCASSFSSRGIKGDTIYFGEGSWLTVV.

The chain uses TRBV3-1 (or the pseudogene TRBV3-2) and TRBJ2-3; TRBD2 aligns across 11 bases. J lost 1 base, V lost 4 bases, and 4 bases had no gene match. The CDR3 sequence is 16 residues long. The germline V gene has CDR1 LGHDT and CDR2 YNNKEL (reference sequence). The CDR3 nucleotides are TGTGCCAGCAGCCCCCTAGCGGGGGGAGGCACAGATACGCAGTATTTT. Amino acids: CASSPLAGGGTDTQYF.

This clone occurred once. The chain employs TRBV5-1 and TRBJ1-1; D remains ambiguous. Trimming cost V 4 bases and J 4 bases, with 17 bases left between them. This CDR3 region has 15 residues. Germline CDR1 reads SGHRS; CDR2 reads YFSETQ. The CDR3 sequence: CASSTGLQGGTEAFF. In DNA, the CDR3 is TGCGCCAGCAGCACCGGACTCCAAGGCGGCACTGAAGCTTTCTTT.

V usage is TRBV12-3 or TRBV12-4 and J usage is TRBJ1-4; D remains unclear. This CDR3 region has 13 residues. V was shortened by 11 bases and J by 6 bases, with 16 bases between the two germline ends. CDR3 bases: TGTGCCTCTAGGAGAGGGAAGGATGAAAAACTGTTTTTT. It is translated as CASRRGKDEKLFF.

V and J are TRBV27 and TRBJ2-5; D gene ambiguous. V was clipped by 0 bases and J by 2 bases, with 13 bases between them. Germline lookup yields CDR1 MNHEY and CDR2 SMNVEV (reference sequence). This CDR3 contains 16 residues. The CDR3 bases are TGTGCCAGCAGTTTATCGTTCCGTTTTCTTCAAGAGACCCAGTACTTC. Translation: CASSLSFRFLQETQYF.

The chain has TRBV6-5 and TRBJ1-3; TRBD1 might be the D (6 bases). The CDR3 length is 12 residues. Germline assignment: CDR1 MNHEY and CDR2 SVGAGI. V shed 6 bases and J shed 5 bases, with 8 bases lying between them. CDR3 residues: CASRTGRNTIYF. CDR3 nucleotides: TGTGCCAGCAGGACAGGTCGAAACACCATATATTTT.

V gene TRBV30 combines with J gene TRBJ1-4; D is perhaps TRBD1 (6 bases). In germline, CDR1 is GTSNPN, CDR2 SVGIG (reference sequence). CDR3 size: 14 residues. V was pared by 1 base and J by 7 bases, with 13 bases between. The CDR3, as DNA: TGTGCCTGGAGTGATACAGGGAGAGGTGAAAAACTGTTTTTT. This codes for CAWSDTGRGEKLFF.

The genes are TRBV5-4 and TRBJ2-7; D is unclear. Germline V gene sequence: CDR1 SGHNT, CDR2 YYREEE (reference sequence). This CDR3 is 14 amino acids long. The V end lost 3 bases, the J end lost 5 bases, and 15 bases lay between the germline ends. The CDR3 loop is CASSSDVWAHEQYF. CDR3 sequence (DNA): TGTGCCAGCAGCTCAGACGTCTGGGCACACGAGCAGTACTTC. Full variable domain (outside the CDR3, taken from reference TRBV5-4 and TRBJ2-7): ETGVTQSPTHLIKTRGQQVTLRCSSQSGHNTVSWYQQALGQGPQFIFQYYREEENGRGNFPPRFSGLQFPNYSSELNVNALELDDSALYLCASSSDVWAHEQYFGPGTRLTVT.

This rearrangement joins TRBV13 to TRBJ1-3; no definite D call. The V and J ends lost 5 bases and 2 bases respectively, with 16 bases between them. Germline V gene lookup returns CDR1 PRHDT and CDR2 FYEKMQ (reference sequence). The CDR3 is made up of 16 amino acids. The CDR3 nucleotides are TGTGCCAGCAGCGCCTACAGTCTAGCTACTGGAAACACCATATATTTT. This gives the protein CASSAYSLATGNTIYF.

The V call is TRBV18, the J call TRBJ2-7; 11 bases are shared with TRBD1. The CDR3 runs to 16 residues. V was clipped by 4 bases and J by 2 bases; unmatched bases: 7. Germline CDR1 is KGHSH and CDR2 is LQKENI. The CDR3 sequence is CASSLRTGGSTYEQYF. CDR3 nucleotides: TGTGCCAGCTCACTACGGACAGGGGGCAGCACCTACGAGCAGTACTTC.

Regarding this clone: Other DNA sequences within the sample encode an identical CDR3. J is TRBJ1-2 and V is TRBV12-3 or TRBV12-4, with D possibly matching TRBD1 (5 bases). V was clipped by 3 bases and J by 3 bases, with 8 bases between them. The CDR3 runs to 13 residues. CDR3 DNA: TGTGCCAGCAGTTTGGGCAGGGACTATGGCTACACCTTC. Translating it yields CASSLGRDYGYTF.

This clone appeared once. CDR3 nucleotides: TGCACCAGCAGCCCTTTAACTCAGGGGGCGAATTCACCCCTCCACTTT. Protein: CTSSPLTQGANSPLHF. The gene calls are TRBV1 and TRBJ1-6; TRBD1, as called in the table, went unchecked against the DNA. TRBV1 is designated a pseudogene. There are 16 residues in the CDR3.

This clone has just a few counts. Additional DNA sequences in this sample encode the identical CDR3. This rearrangement joins TRBV5-1 to TRBJ1-4; D ambiguous. In germline, CDR1 is SGHRS, CDR2 YFSETQ. V lost 0 bases to trimming and J lost 0 bases, with 9 bases between them. This CDR3 comprises 16 residues. The CDR3 is CASSLGGTATNEKLFF. In DNA, the CDR3 is TGCGCCAGCAGCTTGGGTGGCACCGCAACTAATGAAAAACTGTTTTTT.